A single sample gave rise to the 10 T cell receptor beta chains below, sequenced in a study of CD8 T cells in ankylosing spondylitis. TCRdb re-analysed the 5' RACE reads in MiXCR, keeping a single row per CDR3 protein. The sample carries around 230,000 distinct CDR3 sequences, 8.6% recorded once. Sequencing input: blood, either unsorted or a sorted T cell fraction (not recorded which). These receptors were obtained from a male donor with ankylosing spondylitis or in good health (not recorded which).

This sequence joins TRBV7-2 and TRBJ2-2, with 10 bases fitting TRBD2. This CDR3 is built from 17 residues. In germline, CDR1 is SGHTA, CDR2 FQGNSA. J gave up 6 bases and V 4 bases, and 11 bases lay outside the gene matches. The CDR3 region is CASSSGGTSDGAGELFF. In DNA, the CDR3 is TGTGCCAGCAGCTCGGGTGGGACTAGCGACGGCGCCGGGGAGCTGTTTTTT. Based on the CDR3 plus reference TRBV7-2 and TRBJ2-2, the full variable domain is GAGVSQSPSNKVTEKGKDVELRCDPISGHTALYWYRQSLGQGLEFLIYFQGNSAPDKSGLPSDRFSAERTGGSVSTLTIQRTQQEDSAVYLCASSSGGTSDGAGELFFGEGSRLTVL.

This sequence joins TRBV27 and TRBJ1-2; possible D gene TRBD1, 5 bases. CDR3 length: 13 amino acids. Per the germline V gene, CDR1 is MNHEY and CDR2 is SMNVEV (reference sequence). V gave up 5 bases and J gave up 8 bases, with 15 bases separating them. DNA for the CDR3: TGTGCCAGCAGTCCCAGGGATCCCCTGGGCTACACCTTC. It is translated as CASSPRDPLGYTF.

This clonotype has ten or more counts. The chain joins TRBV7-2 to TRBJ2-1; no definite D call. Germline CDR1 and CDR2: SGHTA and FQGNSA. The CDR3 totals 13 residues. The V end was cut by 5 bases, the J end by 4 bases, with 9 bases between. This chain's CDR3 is CASSTMRYNEQFF. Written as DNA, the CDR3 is TGTGCCAGCAGCACTATGCGGTACAATGAGCAGTTCTTC.

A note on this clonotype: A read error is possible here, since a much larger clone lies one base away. The CDR3 loop reads CASSGGGPRHF. CDR3 sequence (DNA): TGTGCCAGCAGTGGAGGGGGGCCCCGGCATTTT. The chain links TRBV25-1 to TRBJ1-5; the D gene is possibly TRBD1 (6 bases). Germline V gives CDR1 MGHDK, CDR2 SYGVNS. The length of the CDR3 is 11 residues.

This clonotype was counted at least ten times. The CDR3 protein is CATRPTSFSTIQYF. CDR3 DNA: TGTGCCACCAGGCCGACTAGTTTTTCGACCATTCAGTACTTC. This chain joins TRBV15 and TRBJ2-4, with D perhaps matching TRBD2 (6 bases). The CDR3 loop spans 14 amino acids. CDR1 is LNHNV and CDR2 is YYDKDF in the germline V gene (reference sequence). Trimming removed 6 bases from V and 9 bases from J, with 18 bases in between. The whole variable domain, filled in from reference TRBV15 and TRBJ2-4, reads DAMVIQNPRYQVTQFGKPVTLSCSQTLNHNVMYWYQQKSSQAPKLLFHYYDKDFNNEADTPDNFQSRRPNTSFCFLDIRSPGLGDTAMYLCATRPTSFSTIQYFGAGTRLSVL.

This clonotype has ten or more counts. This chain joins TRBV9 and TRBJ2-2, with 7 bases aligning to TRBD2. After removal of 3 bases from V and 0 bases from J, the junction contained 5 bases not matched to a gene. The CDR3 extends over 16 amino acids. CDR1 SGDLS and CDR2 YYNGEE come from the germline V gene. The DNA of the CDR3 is TGTGCCAGCAGCGCCGGACTAGGGACGAACACCGGGGAGCTGTTTTTT. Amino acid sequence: CASSAGLGTNTGELFF. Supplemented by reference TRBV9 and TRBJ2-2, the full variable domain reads DSGVTQTPKHLITATGQRVTLRCSPRSGDLSVYWYQQSLDQGLQFLIQYYNGEERAKGNILERFSAQQFPDLHSELNLSSLELGDSALYFCASSAGLGTNTGELFFGEGSRLTVL.

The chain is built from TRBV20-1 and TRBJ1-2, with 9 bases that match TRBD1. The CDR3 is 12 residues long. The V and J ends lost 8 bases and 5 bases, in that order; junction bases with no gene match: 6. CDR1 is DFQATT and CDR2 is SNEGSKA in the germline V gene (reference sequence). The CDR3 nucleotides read TGCAGTCCGACAGGGGGGGCTTATGGCTACACCTTC. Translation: CSPTGGAYGYTF.

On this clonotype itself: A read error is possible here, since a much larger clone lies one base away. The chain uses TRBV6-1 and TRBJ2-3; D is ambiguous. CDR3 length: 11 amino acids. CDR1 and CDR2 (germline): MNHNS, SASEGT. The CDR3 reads CGSSELDTQYF. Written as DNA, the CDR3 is TGTGGCAGCAGTGAATTAGATACGCAGTATTTT.

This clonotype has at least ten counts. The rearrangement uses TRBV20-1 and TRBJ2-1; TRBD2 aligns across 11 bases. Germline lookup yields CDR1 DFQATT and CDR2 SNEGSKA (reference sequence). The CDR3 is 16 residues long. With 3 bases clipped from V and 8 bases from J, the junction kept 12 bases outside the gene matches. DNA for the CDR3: TGCAGTGCTAGTTCACTAGCGGGAGTTAAAGGAGATGAGCAGTTCTTC. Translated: CSASSLAGVKGDEQFF.

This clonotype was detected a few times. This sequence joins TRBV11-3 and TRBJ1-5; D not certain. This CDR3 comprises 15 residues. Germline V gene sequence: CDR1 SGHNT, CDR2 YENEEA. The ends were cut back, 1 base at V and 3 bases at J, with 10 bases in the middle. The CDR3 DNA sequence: TGTGCCAGCAGCTTAGTGGGCAGTTCCAATCAGCCCCAGCATTTT. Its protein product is CASSLVGSSNQPQHF. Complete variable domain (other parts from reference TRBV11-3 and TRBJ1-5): EAGVVQSPRYKIIEKKQPVAFWCNPISGHNTLYWYLQNLGQGPELLIRYENEEAVDDSQLPKDRFSAERLKGVDSTLKIQPAELGDSAVYLCASSLVGSSNQPQHFGDGTRLSIL.